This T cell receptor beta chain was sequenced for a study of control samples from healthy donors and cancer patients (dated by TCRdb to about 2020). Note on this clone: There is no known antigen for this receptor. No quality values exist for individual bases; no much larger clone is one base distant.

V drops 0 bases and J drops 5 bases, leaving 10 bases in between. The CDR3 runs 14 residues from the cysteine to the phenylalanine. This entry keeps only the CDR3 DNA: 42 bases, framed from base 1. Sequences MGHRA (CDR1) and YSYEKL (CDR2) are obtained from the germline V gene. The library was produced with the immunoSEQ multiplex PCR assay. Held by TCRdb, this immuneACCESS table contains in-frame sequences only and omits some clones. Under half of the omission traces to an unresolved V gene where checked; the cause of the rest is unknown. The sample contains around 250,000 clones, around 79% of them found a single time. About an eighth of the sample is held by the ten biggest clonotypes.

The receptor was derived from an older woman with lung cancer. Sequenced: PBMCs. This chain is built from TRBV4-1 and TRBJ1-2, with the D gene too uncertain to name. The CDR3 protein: CASSQDPKGYGYTF. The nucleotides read TGCGCCAGCAGCCAAGATCCGAAAGGGTATGGCTACACCTTC.